The 10 T cell receptor beta chains in this list originate from one sample, sequenced in a study of response to subunit inactivated influenza vaccine. TCRdb re-called the RT-PCR reads with MiXCR, one entry per CDR3 protein. The sample lists about 570,000 distinct CDR3 sequences; roughly 12% were seen once. The sample also formed part of further work on T cells expressing NK-cell markers. That report notes: Making the TCR beta cDNA relied on 5'RACE template switching with UMIs.

Sequenced material: PBMCs from blood, taken on the day of vaccination. These receptors all come from a middle-aged man who received an inactivated influenza vaccine.

V and J are TRBV15 and TRBJ1-1; the D is unclear. Germline-derived CDR1 and CDR2 are LNHNV and YYDKDF (reference sequence). The germline V and J ends were trimmed by 0 bases and 4 bases, with 9 bases remaining between them. The CDR3 length is 14 residues. The CDR3 sequence: CATSRDWGVTEAFF. CDR3 DNA: TGTGCCACCAGCAGAGATTGGGGAGTCACTGAAGCTTTCTTT.

This clonotype came up a few times. This chain connects TRBV9 to TRBJ2-3; D is undetermined. Looked up from germline, CDR1 is SGDLS and CDR2 is YYNGEE. The CDR3 is 15 residues long. Between the trimmed V and J ends, which lost 0 bases and 2 bases, there was a span of 10 bases. CDR3 sequence: CASSVGVGSTDTQYF. CDR3 sequence (DNA): TGTGCCAGCAGCGTAGGTGTCGGATCCACAGATACGCAGTATTTT. The complete variable domain, with remaining parts taken from reference TRBV9 and TRBJ2-3, reads DSGVTQTPKHLITATGQRVTLRCSPRSGDLSVYWYQQSLDQGLQFLIQYYNGEERAKGNILERFSAQQFPDLHSELNLSSLELGDSALYFCASSVGVGSTDTQYFGPGTRLTVL.

The table lists this clonotype with a few counts. The chain employs TRBV15 and TRBJ2-7, with a weak D call TRBD1 (6 bases). Between the trimmed V and J ends, which lost 8 bases and 7 bases, there was a span of 24 bases. From germline, CDR1 is LNHNV and CDR2 YYDKDF (reference sequence). CDR3 length: 15 residues. DNA for the CDR3: TGTGCCACCCAAACAGGGCGTCACCCCACCCAGGAGCAGTACTTC. Protein product: CATQTGRHPTQEQYF.

The chain couples TRBV20-1 to TRBJ2-1; D is ambiguous. The CDR3 runs 13 residues. The V and J ends lost 4 bases and 0 bases respectively, with 7 bases between them. The germline gives CDR1 DFQATT, CDR2 SNEGSKA (reference sequence). As DNA, the CDR3 is TGCAGTGCTACCAGGCCCTCCTACAATGAGCAGTTCTTC. As protein: CSATRPSYNEQFF.

This clonotype came up a few times. The V gene is TRBV20-1, the J gene TRBJ2-7; 13 bases align to TRBD2. This CDR3 region has 13 residues. CDR1 and CDR2 from the germline V gene are DFQATT and SNEGSKA (reference sequence). Trimming cost V 6 bases and J 2 bases; bases outside gene matches: 1. CDR3 region: CSAGLAGAYEQYF. The CDR3 region has the DNA TGCAGTGCCGGACTAGCGGGAGCCTACGAGCAGTACTTC.

This clonotype appeared a few times. The chain joins TRBV5-1 to TRBJ2-3; D ambiguous. The CDR3 runs 15 residues. Germline V CDR1 and CDR2: SGHRS, YFSETQ. The V gene lost 3 bases and the J gene lost 8 bases, with 19 bases spanning the gap. CDR3 sequence (DNA): TGCGCCAGCAGCTCACACAACCAAGACACGGGTACGCAGTATTTT. It translates to CASSSHNQDTGTQYF.

The chain couples TRBV19 to TRBJ2-5; D is perhaps TRBD1 or TRBD2 (5 bases each). V was pared by 6 bases and J by 3 bases, with 17 bases between. The CDR3 is 15 amino acids. Germline V lookup: CDR1 LNHDA, CDR2 SQIVND (reference sequence). As DNA, the CDR3 is TGTGCCAGTAGGAGGGGTCTCCTGTGGGAAGAGACCCAGTACTTC. Residues: CASRRGLLWEETQYF.

This clonotype was counted only a few times. The rearrangement links TRBV30 to TRBJ1-1; no definite D call. The CDR3 extends over 13 amino acids. Per germline, CDR1 GTSNPN and CDR2 SVGIG (reference sequence). Trimming removed 2 bases at V and 7 bases at J, with 14 bases between. The CDR3 nucleotides read TGTGCCTGGAGTAAGGGTGCTGTTGGTGAAGCTTTCTTT. Its translation is CAWSKGAVGEAFF.

V is TRBV2 and J is TRBJ2-1; 13 positions agree with TRBD2. The CDR3 has 15 amino acids. Trimming at V came to 6 bases and at J to 10 bases, leaving 9 bases not matched to a gene. Germline V gene sequence: CDR1 SNHLY, CDR2 FYNNEI. This chain's CDR3 is CASREFTSGGAEQFF. DNA for the CDR3: TGTGCCAGCAGGGAGTTCACTAGCGGGGGGGCCGAGCAGTTCTTC.

This sequence joins TRBV7-8 and TRBJ1-3; D is possibly TRBD1 (5 bases). The CDR3 runs to 16 residues. Per germline, CDR1 SGHVS and CDR2 FQNEAQ. Trimming removed 4 bases at V and 0 bases at J, with 13 bases between. The CDR3 loop is CASSSGTEFSGNTIYF. DNA of the CDR3: TGTGCCAGCAGCTCGGGGACTGAATTCTCTGGAAACACCATATATTTT.